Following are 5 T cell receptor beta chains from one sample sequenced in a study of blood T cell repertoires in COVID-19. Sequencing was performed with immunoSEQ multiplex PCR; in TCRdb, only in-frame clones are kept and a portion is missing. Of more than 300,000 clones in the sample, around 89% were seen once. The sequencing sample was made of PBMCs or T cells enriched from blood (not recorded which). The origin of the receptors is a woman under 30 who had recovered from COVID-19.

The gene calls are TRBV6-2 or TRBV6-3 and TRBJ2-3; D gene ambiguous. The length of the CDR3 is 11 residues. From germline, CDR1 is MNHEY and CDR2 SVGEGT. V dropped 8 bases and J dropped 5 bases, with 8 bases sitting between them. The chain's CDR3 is CASGRKDTQYF. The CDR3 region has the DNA TGTGCCAGCGGCCGTAAAGATACGCAGTATTTT.

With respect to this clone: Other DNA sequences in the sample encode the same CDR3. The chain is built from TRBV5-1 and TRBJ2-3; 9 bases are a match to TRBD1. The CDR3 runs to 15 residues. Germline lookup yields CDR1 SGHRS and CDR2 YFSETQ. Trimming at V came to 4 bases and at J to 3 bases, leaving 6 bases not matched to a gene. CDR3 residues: CASSPGTGSTDTQYF. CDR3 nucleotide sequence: TGCGCCAGCAGCCCCGGGACAGGGTCTACAGATACGCAGTATTTT.

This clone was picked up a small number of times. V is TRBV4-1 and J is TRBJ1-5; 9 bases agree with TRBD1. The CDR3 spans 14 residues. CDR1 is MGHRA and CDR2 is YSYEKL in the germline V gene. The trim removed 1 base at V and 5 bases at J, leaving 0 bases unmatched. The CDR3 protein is CASSQGQGDQPQHF. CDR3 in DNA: TGCGCCAGCAGCCAAGGACAGGGGGATCAGCCCCAGCATTTT.

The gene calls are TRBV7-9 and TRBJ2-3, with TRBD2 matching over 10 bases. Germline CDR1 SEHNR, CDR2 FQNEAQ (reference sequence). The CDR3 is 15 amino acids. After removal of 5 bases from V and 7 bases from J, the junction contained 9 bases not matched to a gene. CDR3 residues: CASSQTSGVANTQYF. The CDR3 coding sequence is TGTGCCAGCAGCCAAACTAGCGGGGTCGCGAATACGCAGTATTTT.

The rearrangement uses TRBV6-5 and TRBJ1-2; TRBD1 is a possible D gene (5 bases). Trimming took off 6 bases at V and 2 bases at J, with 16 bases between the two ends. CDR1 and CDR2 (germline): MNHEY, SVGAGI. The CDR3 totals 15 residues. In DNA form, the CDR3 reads TGTGCCAGCAGAAGAAGCGACAGATCCAACTATGGCTACACCTTC. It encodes CASRRSDRSNYGYTF.